This is a list of T cell receptor beta chains from one sample in a study of blood T cell repertoires in COVID-19. The protocol was immunoSEQ multiplex PCR, while the TCRdb copy is restricted to in-frame clones and leaves out a portion. The sample gives 85,000 to 100,000 clones, over 75% of which show up once; 3.8% is in the top ten. The sequenced sample consisted of peripheral blood. These receptors all stem from a man aged 55-75 years with acute or convalescent COVID-19. CDR3s include the opening cysteine and the closing phenylalanine or tryptophan. D genes are given only for firm matches. Clone size is given for some rows only: seen once, a few or many times, or a class if the clone is expanded.

D,V,size,J,CDR3
TRBD1,TRBV3-1/TRBV3-2,.,TRBJ2-7,CASSRRRTGGSDEQYF
TRBD1,TRBV30,once,TRBJ1-5,CAWSLTGDQPQHF
TRBD2,TRBV30,.,TRBJ2-7,CACGLAGDEQYF
.,TRBV5-1,.,TRBJ1-2,CASSPESWYSNYGYTF
TRBD2,TRBV7-9,.,TRBJ2-7,CASSLGSGSVLAGGQEQYF
.,TRBV7-3,.,TRBJ2-3,CASSSVRTDTQYF
.,TRBV5-6,.,TRBJ1-4,CASSLVAAINEKLFF
.,TRBV6-5,.,TRBJ1-2,CASSPGQKSYGYTF
TRBD1,TRBV5-1,once,TRBJ1-3,CASSRLGTGTGDSGNTIYF
.,TRBV6-5,few,TRBJ2-3,CASNPWGPDTDTQYF
.,TRBV5-1,.,TRBJ2-4,CASSLVGRGDIQYF
.,TRBV5-1,.,TRBJ2-1,CASRLAGRESSYNEQFF
.,TRBV6-5,.,TRBJ2-2,CASSRSNDGELFF
.,TRBV6-1,.,TRBJ2-7,CASSDPPTTATYEQYF
TRBD1,TRBV5-4,.,TRBJ1-1,CASSPTGTGEAFF
TRBD2,TRBV6-1,.,TRBJ2-1,CASSPLAGVRNEQFF
TRBD1,TRBV30,.,TRBJ1-4,CAWSAGTGVFSTTNEKLFF
.,TRBV7-8,once,TRBJ1-2,CASSFGPNYGYTF
.,TRBV25-1,.,TRBJ1-4,CASSESITEHEKLFF
.,TRBV15,.,TRBJ2-2,CATSRGLNTGELFF
.,TRBV2,.,TRBJ1-1,CASSASWGVAFF
.,TRBV13,.,TRBJ2-3,CASSWDTSTDTQYF
TRBD1,TRBV13,few,TRBJ1-3,CASSVGRDRGRNTIYF
.,TRBV18,.,TRBJ2-5,CASSPPGGRETQYF
.,TRBV11-2,.,TRBJ2-1,CASSFPKGLSNEQFF
.,TRBV11-2,.,TRBJ2-1,CASSPSRGATYEQFF
.,TRBV29-1,.,TRBJ2-1,CSAGTVMGGYNEQFF
.,TRBV5-4,.,TRBJ1-1,CASSPYRVNTEAFF
.,TRBV5-1,.,TRBJ1-2,CASRQTANYGYTF
.,TRBV19,.,TRBJ1-1,CASSIGLGGTEAFF
.,TRBV3-1/TRBV3-2,.,TRBJ1-3,CASSQGRTSGNTIYF
.,TRBV28,.,TRBJ2-6,CASKAHSGANVLTF
TRBD2,TRBV5-1,.,TRBJ2-1,CASSYTSGQPNEQFF
TRBD1,TRBV5-1,once,TRBJ1-1,CASSSRTGMNTEAFF
.,TRBV3-1/TRBV3-2,.,TRBJ1-2,CASSQGRTPYGYTF
.,TRBV11-3,.,TRBJ2-7,CASSLNLANEQYF
TRBD1,TRBV11-3,.,TRBJ2-7,CASSLVGQGDYEQYF
TRBD2,TRBV6-1,.,TRBJ2-7,CASSEAHGGGMAGEQYF